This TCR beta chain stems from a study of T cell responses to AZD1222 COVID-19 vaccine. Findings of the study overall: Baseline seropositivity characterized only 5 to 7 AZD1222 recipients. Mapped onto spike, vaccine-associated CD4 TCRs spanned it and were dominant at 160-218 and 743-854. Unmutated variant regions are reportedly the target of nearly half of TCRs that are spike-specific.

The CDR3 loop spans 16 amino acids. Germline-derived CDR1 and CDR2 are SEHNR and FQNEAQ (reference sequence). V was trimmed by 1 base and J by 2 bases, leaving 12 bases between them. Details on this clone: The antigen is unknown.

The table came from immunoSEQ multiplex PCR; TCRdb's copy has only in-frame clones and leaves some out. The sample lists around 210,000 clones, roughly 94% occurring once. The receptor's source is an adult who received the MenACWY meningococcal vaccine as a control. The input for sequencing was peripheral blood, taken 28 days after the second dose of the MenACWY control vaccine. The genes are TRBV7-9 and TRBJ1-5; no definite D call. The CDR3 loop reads CASSLGGSGGNQPQHF. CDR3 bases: TGTGCCAGCAGCTTAGGAGGGTCTGGAGGCAATCAGCCCCAGCATTTT.